The clone carrying this T cell receptor beta chain appeared a few times. What it binds is not known. Though probably carrying unrecorded immune exposures, donors were nominally healthy at sampling. This sample was included in a study of cytomegalovirus exposure and HLA in healthy donors. Study-wide results and limits: Some TCR beta chains (more than 150 of them) were listed as cytomegalovirus-associated.

The germline V and J ends were trimmed by 7 bases and 8 bases, with 20 bases remaining between them. Germline V gives CDR1 MDHEN, CDR2 SYDVKM. CDR3 length: 14 residues. Both 60 Vbeta primers and 13 Jbeta primers went into the PCR. The data were produced by immunoSEQ multiplex PCR, yet TCRdb's version contains in-frame clones alone and is incomplete. The table lists roughly 63,000 clones, more than 70% of them singletons, with roughly 25% in the top ten. This clonotype originated in a man in his fifties in good health and CMV-seropositive. Sequencing used PBMCs. The V gene is TRBV28, the J gene TRBJ1-2, with D possibly matching TRBD1 (5 bases). The CDR3 DNA reads TGTGCCAGCACCCCAGGGACTGATCTCTCCGGCTACACCTTC. Amino acids: CASTPGTDLSGYTF.